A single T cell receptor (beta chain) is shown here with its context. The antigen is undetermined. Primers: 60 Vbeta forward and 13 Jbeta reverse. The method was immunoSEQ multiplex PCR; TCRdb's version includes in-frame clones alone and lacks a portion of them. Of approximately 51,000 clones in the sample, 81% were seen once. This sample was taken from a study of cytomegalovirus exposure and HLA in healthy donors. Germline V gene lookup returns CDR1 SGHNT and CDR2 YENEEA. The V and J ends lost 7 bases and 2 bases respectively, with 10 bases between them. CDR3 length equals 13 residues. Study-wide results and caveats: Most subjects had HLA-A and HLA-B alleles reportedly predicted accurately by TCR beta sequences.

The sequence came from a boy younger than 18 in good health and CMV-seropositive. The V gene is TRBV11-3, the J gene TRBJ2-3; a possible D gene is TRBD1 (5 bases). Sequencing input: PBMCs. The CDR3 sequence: CASTRTITDTQYF. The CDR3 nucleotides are TGTGCCAGCACCCGGACAATCACAGATACGCAGTATTTT.